A selection of T cell receptor beta chains follows, all from one sample in a study of T-cell memory formation after mild COVID-19. MiXCR was run by TCRdb on the 5' RACE reads, yielding one entry per CDR3 protein. There are a few hundred thousand distinct CDR3 sequences in the sample; approximately 15% occur only once, and approximately 21% lies in the top ten. Sequencing was performed on PBMCs or a T cell subset sorted from them (not recorded which). The receptors were gathered from a man aged 18 to 35 who had mild COVID-19 (a few samples of this study predate the infection). Cell type and time point are not known. Each CDR3 is given with its conserved first and last residue. A D gene is named only where the DNA matches it firmly. Size values are once, few and many counts, or a class for expanded clones, and some rows have none.

length: 15
size: few
V: TRBV7-2
J: TRBJ2-7
D: TRBD2
CDR3: CASSIGTSGVYEQYF
DNA: TGTGCCAGCAGCATAGGGACTAGCGGGGTCTACGAGCAGTACTTC

length: 18
size: NA
V: TRBV24-1
J: TRBJ2-1
D: TRBD1
CDR3: CATSEGVTGASSYNEQFF
DNA: TGTGCCACCAGTGAGGGAGTCACAGGGGCGAGCTCCTACAATGAGCAGTTCTTC

length: 16
size: NA
V: TRBV20-1
J: TRBJ2-1
D: TRBD2
CDR3: CSARPGIAGGQAWQFF
DNA: TGCAGTGCTAGACCCGGGATAGCGGGGGGGCAAGCCTGGCAGTTCTTC

length: 16
size: few
V: TRBV7-9
J: TRBJ2-5
D: TRBD2
CDR3: CASSVTAGTSGETQYF
DNA: TGTGCCAGCAGCGTAACAGCGGGGACGTCGGGGGAGACCCAGTACTTC

length: 14
size: NA
V: TRBV4-1
J: TRBJ1-1
D: TRBD1
CDR3: CASSRGQPAGEAFF
DNA: TGCGCCAGCAGCCGGGGACAGCCGGCTGGTGAAGCTTTCTTT

length: 15
size: many
V: TRBV7-2
J: TRBJ2-4
D: TRBD1
CDR3: CASSNPTGGLNIQYF
DNA: TGTGCCAGCAGCAACCCGACAGGGGGATTAAACATTCAGTACTTC

length: 16
size: many
V: TRBV10-3
J: TRBJ2-1
D: TRBD2
CDR3: CAISESVGGAYNEQFF
DNA: TGTGCCATCAGTGAGTCTGTGGGGGGGGCCTACAATGAGCAGTTCTTC

length: 18
size: NA
V: TRBV5-1
J: TRBJ1-4
D: NA
CDR3: CASSLAGQGLRANEKLFF
DNA: TGCGCCAGCAGCTTGGCCGGGCAGGGTTTGCGAGCTAATGAAAAACTGTTTTTT

length: 14
size: few
V: TRBV12-3/TRBV12-4
J: TRBJ1-5
D: NA
CDR3: CASGSTFSNQPQHF
DNA: TGTGCCAGCGGTTCGACATTTAGCAATCAGCCCCAGCATTTT

length: 13
size: NA
V: TRBV6-6
J: TRBJ1-6
D: NA
CDR3: CASSSDFDSPLHF
DNA: TGTGCCAGCAGTTCTGACTTCGATTCACCCCTCCACTTT

length: 14
size: few
V: TRBV20-1
J: TRBJ1-2
D: NA
CDR3: CSAHRPGAGYGYTF
DNA: TGCAGTGCTCACCGGCCAGGGGCCGGCTATGGCTACACCTTC

length: 15
size: few
V: TRBV15
J: TRBJ2-2
D: NA
CDR3: CATSPGLPRAGELFF
DNA: TGTGCCACCAGCCCGGGACTCCCAAGGGCCGGGGAGCTGTTTTTT

length: 14
size: many
V: TRBV12-3/TRBV12-4
J: TRBJ2-2
D: NA
CDR3: CASSSQANTGELFF
DNA: TGTGCCAGCAGTTCACAGGCGAACACCGGGGAGCTGTTTTTT

length: 17
size: once
V: TRBV5-1
J: TRBJ2-7
D: TRBD2
CDR3: CASSLEGLAGVSYEQYF
DNA: TGCGCCAGCAGCTTGGAGGGACTAGCGGGGGTTTCCTACGAGCAGTACTTC

length: 16
size: few
V: TRBV4-3
J: TRBJ2-3
D: NA
CDR3: CASSQDSGGSTDTQYF
DNA: TGCGCCAGCAGCCAAGACTCCGGGGGTAGCACAGATACGCAGTATTTT

length: 15
size: few
V: TRBV4-2
J: TRBJ2-5
D: NA
CDR3: CASSHGQSEEGTQYF
DNA: TGTGCCAGCAGCCACGGACAGTCCGAAGAGGGGACCCAGTACTTC

length: 16
size: few
V: TRBV6-2/TRBV6-3
J: TRBJ2-2
D: NA
CDR3: CASSYSGTLNTGELFF
DNA: TGTGCCAGCAGTTACTCCGGGACTCTGAACACCGGGGAGCTGTTTTTT

length: 16
size: NA
V: TRBV6-2/TRBV6-3
J: TRBJ2-2
D: NA
CDR3: CASRHVGMANTGELFF
DNA: TGTGCCAGCAGGCACGTGGGGATGGCGAACACCGGGGAGCTGTTTTTT

length: 13
size: few
V: TRBV11-3
J: TRBJ2-2
D: NA
CDR3: CASSRVVTGELFF
DNA: TGTGCCAGCAGCAGGGTAGTCACCGGGGAGCTGTTTTTT

length: 14
size: few
V: TRBV5-1
J: TRBJ2-7
D: TRBD1
CDR3: CASSSGTGSQEQYF
DNA: TGCGCCAGCAGCTCCGGGACAGGGTCTCAGGAGCAGTACTTC

length: 15
size: many
V: TRBV5-1
J: TRBJ2-1
D: NA
CDR3: CASSLKGPGADEQFF
DNA: TGCGCCAGCAGCTTGAAAGGTCCAGGGGCGGATGAGCAGTTCTTC

length: 15
size: many
V: TRBV7-6
J: TRBJ2-3
D: TRBD2
CDR3: CASSLSSGGTDTQYF
DNA: TGTGCCAGCAGCTTATCTAGCGGAGGCACAGATACGCAGTATTTT

length: 19
size: NA
V: TRBV11-2
J: TRBJ2-1
D: TRBD2
CDR3: CASSLDRRKRGESYNEQFF
DNA: TGTGCCAGCAGCTTAGACCGTCGGAAGCGGGGGGAGTCCTACAATGAGCAGTTCTTC

length: 14
size: few
V: TRBV18
J: TRBJ1-1
D: NA
CDR3: CASSPAGGNTEAFF
DNA: TGTGCCAGCTCGCCCGCGGGGGGGAACACTGAAGCTTTCTTT

length: 16
size: NA
V: TRBV7-2
J: TRBJ1-1
D: TRBD1
CDR3: CASSSAGTGGYTEAFF
DNA: TGTGCCAGCAGCTCCGCCGGGACAGGGGGATACACTGAAGCTTTCTTT

length: 15
size: many
V: TRBV20-1
J: TRBJ1-1
D: NA
CDR3: CSARVGGGVSTEAFF
DNA: TGCAGTGCTAGAGTAGGTGGGGGGGTGAGCACTGAAGCTTTCTTT

length: 13
size: many
V: TRBV5-1
J: TRBJ2-5
D: NA
CDR3: CASSLAIQETQYF
DNA: TGCGCCAGCAGCTTGGCGATCCAAGAGACCCAGTACTTC

length: 16
size: NA
V: TRBV6-6
J: TRBJ1-2
D: NA
CDR3: CASRRPRERVDRGYTF
DNA: TGTGCCAGCAGACGCCCACGCGAGAGGGTAGATCGCGGCTACACCTTC

length: 11
size: NA
V: TRBV15
J: TRBJ2-1
D: NA
CDR3: CATSGLYEQFF
DNA: TGTGCCACCAGCGGCTTGTATGAGCAGTTCTTC

length: 12
size: NA
V: TRBV5-6
J: TRBJ1-2
D: NA
CDR3: CASSGILYGYTF
DNA: TGTGCCAGCAGCGGGATTCTCTATGGCTACACCTTC

length: 14
size: few
V: TRBV7-9
J: TRBJ2-7
D: NA
CDR3: CASSVDPIQDEQYF
DNA: TGTGCCAGCAGCGTTGACCCTATTCAGGACGAGCAGTACTTC

length: 13
size: NA
V: TRBV19
J: TRBJ2-3
D: NA
CDR3: CASSIGRTDTQYF
DNA: TGTGCCAGTAGTATAGGACGTACAGATACGCAGTATTTT

length: 15
size: few
V: TRBV6-2/TRBV6-3
J: TRBJ1-5
D: NA
CDR3: CASSYYDHPPQPQHF
DNA: TGTGCCAGCAGTTACTATGACCACCCCCCCCAGCCCCAGCATTTT

length: 13
size: NA
V: TRBV28
J: TRBJ1-1
D: NA
CDR3: CASRVTLNTEAFF
DNA: TGTGCCAGCAGAGTAACCCTGAACACTGAAGCTTTCTTT

length: 15
size: NA
V: TRBV3-1
J: TRBJ2-6
D: TRBD1
CDR3: CASRGTASGANVLTF
DNA: TGTGCCAGCAGGGGGACAGCCTCTGGGGCCAACGTCCTGACTTTC

length: 14
size: NA
V: TRBV9
J: TRBJ2-2
D: TRBD2
CDR3: CASSASGGEGELFF
DNA: TGTGCCAGCAGCGCCTCGGGAGGGGAAGGGGAGCTGTTTTTT

length: 16
size: few
V: TRBV4-3
J: TRBJ1-6
D: NA
CDR3: CASRTASSSYNSPLHF
DNA: TGCGCCAGCAGGACAGCTTCTAGCTCCTATAATTCACCCCTCCACTTT

length: 13
size: NA
V: TRBV7-2
J: TRBJ2-5
D: NA
CDR3: CASSSNKGETQYF
DNA: TGTGCCAGCAGCTCGAACAAGGGGGAGACCCAGTACTTC

length: 14
size: NA
V: TRBV7-6
J: TRBJ1-1
D: TRBD1
CDR3: CASSPTGGSAEAFF
DNA: TGTGCCAGCAGCCCGACAGGGGGCTCCGCTGAAGCTTTCTTT

length: 13
size: NA
V: TRBV18
J: TRBJ1-5
D: NA
CDR3: CASSPESGQPQHF
DNA: TGTGCCAGCTCACCAGAATCGGGCCAGCCCCAGCATTTT

length: 14
size: few
V: TRBV20-1
J: TRBJ2-1
D: NA
CDR3: CSARERGTYNEQFF
DNA: TGCAGTGCTAGAGAGCGGGGCACCTACAATGAGCAGTTCTTC

length: 14
size: NA
V: TRBV9
J: TRBJ2-5
D: NA
CDR3: CASSDMVESGTQYF
DNA: TGTGCCAGCAGCGACATGGTGGAGAGTGGGACCCAGTACTTC

length: 12
size: NA
V: TRBV19
J: TRBJ1-2
D: NA
CDR3: CASRDPLYGYTF
DNA: TGTGCCAGTAGGGACCCGCTCTATGGCTACACCTTC

length: 12
size: many
V: TRBV5-4
J: TRBJ2-7
D: NA
CDR3: CASSPQGGKQYF
DNA: TGTGCCAGCAGTCCACAGGGCGGGAAGCAGTACTTC

length: 14
size: NA
V: TRBV7-9
J: TRBJ1-1
D: NA
CDR3: CASSSRNYNTEAFF
DNA: TGTGCCAGCAGCTCCCGGAATTATAACACTGAAGCTTTCTTT

length: 16
size: NA
V: TRBV11-2
J: TRBJ1-6
D: TRBD1
CDR3: CASRSEQGVGNSPLHF
DNA: TGTGCCAGCAGGTCCGAACAGGGGGTCGGGAATTCACCCCTCCACTTT

length: 12
size: many
V: TRBV7-9
J: TRBJ1-1
D: NA
CDR3: CASSFPNTEAFF
DNA: TGTGCCAGCAGCTTCCCCAACACTGAAGCTTTCTTT

length: 15
size: NA
V: TRBV5-1
J: TRBJ2-5
D: NA
CDR3: CASSLGGSTEGTQYF
DNA: TGCGCCAGCAGCTTGGGTGGTTCGACAGAGGGGACCCAGTACTTC

length: 13
size: NA
V: TRBV12-3/TRBV12-4
J: TRBJ2-1
D: TRBD1
CDR3: CASSPGQVNEQFF
DNA: TGTGCCAGCAGCCCGGGACAGGTCAATGAGCAGTTCTTC

length: 15
size: few
V: TRBV6-2/TRBV6-3
J: TRBJ2-1
D: TRBD2
CDR3: CASSPLGGFYNEQFF
DNA: TGTGCCAGCAGTCCTCTCGGGGGGTTCTACAATGAGCAGTTCTTC

length: 15
size: few
V: TRBV4-3
J: TRBJ2-7
D: NA
CDR3: CASSQDNPGSYEQYF
DNA: TGCGCCAGCAGCCAAGATAACCCGGGCTCCTACGAGCAGTACTTC

length: 15
size: NA
V: TRBV13
J: TRBJ1-1
D: TRBD1
CDR3: CASSLGQGMNTEAFF
DNA: TGTGCCAGCAGCTTAGGACAGGGGATGAACACTGAAGCTTTCTTT

length: 13
size: many
V: TRBV7-2
J: TRBJ2-3
D: NA
CDR3: CASSPDQIDTQYF
DNA: TGTGCCAGCAGCCCAGACCAGATAGATACGCAGTATTTT

length: 16
size: few
V: TRBV20-1
J: TRBJ2-3
D: NA
CDR3: CSARRGSGARTDTQYF
DNA: TGCAGTGCCCGCCGGGGGTCCGGGGCGCGCACAGATACGCAGTATTTT